A selection of T cell receptor beta chains follows, all from one sample in a study of vaccination effects on CD4 cells after COVID-19. Antigens of these TCRs are unknown. The repertoire was sequenced with immunoSEQ multiplex PCR; TCRdb's copy has only in-frame clones and lacks some. In the table there are about 58,000 clones, about 80% of which are singletons. Sequencing was performed on CD4+ T cells from PBMCs cultured without peptide, taken before COVID-19 vaccination. These receptors all stem from a human donor who received a COVID-19 vaccine. Both conserved end residues are part of each CDR3. A D gene is named only where the DNA matches it firmly. Expanded clones are given a class, and other clones once, few, many or no size at all.

d_call: NA
j_call: TRBJ2-5
v_call: TRBV19
clone_size: NA
cdr3_aa: CASSIDFTVETQYF
cdr3_nt: TGTGCCAGTAGTATAGATTTCACGGTAGAGACCCAGTACTTC

d_call: TRBD1
j_call: TRBJ1-2
v_call: TRBV10-3
clone_size: NA
cdr3_aa: CAISESGQGIYGYTF
cdr3_nt: TGTGCCATCAGTGAGAGTGGACAGGGGATCTATGGCTACACCTTC

d_call: NA
j_call: TRBJ2-5
v_call: TRBV27
clone_size: NA
cdr3_aa: CASSFGRWQETQYF
cdr3_nt: TGTGCCAGCAGTTTCGGGCGGTGGCAAGAGACCCAGTACTTC

d_call: NA
j_call: TRBJ1-3
v_call: TRBV16
clone_size: NA
cdr3_aa: CASSHSSGTFSGNTIYF
cdr3_nt: TGTGCCAGCAGCCATTCTTCCGGGACTTTCTCTGGAAACACCATATATTTT

d_call: NA
j_call: TRBJ2-6
v_call: TRBV7-3
clone_size: NA
cdr3_aa: CASSDSRGANVLTF
cdr3_nt: TGTGCCAGCAGCGATAGCCGCGGAGCCAACGTCCTGACTTTC

d_call: TRBD1
j_call: TRBJ1-1
v_call: TRBV18
clone_size: NA
cdr3_aa: CASSSRDRNTEAFF
cdr3_nt: TGTGCCAGCTCATCCCGGGACAGAAACACTGAAGCTTTCTTT

d_call: NA
j_call: TRBJ2-3
v_call: TRBV7-2
clone_size: NA
cdr3_aa: CASSLAGASTDTQYF
cdr3_nt: TGTGCCAGCAGCTTAGCCGGGGCCTCCACAGATACGCAGTATTTT

d_call: NA
j_call: TRBJ1-5
v_call: TRBV3-1/TRBV3-2
clone_size: NA
cdr3_aa: CASSLSSQGGGQPQHF
cdr3_nt: TGTGCCAGCAGCCTTTCATCCCAGGGTGGGGGGCAGCCCCAGCATTTT

d_call: NA
j_call: TRBJ2-1
v_call: TRBV29-1
clone_size: NA
cdr3_aa: CSVVRGGSYNEQFF
cdr3_nt: TGCAGCGTTGTCCGTGGGGGATCGTACAATGAGCAGTTCTTC

d_call: TRBD1
j_call: TRBJ1-1
v_call: TRBV4-1
clone_size: NA
cdr3_aa: CASSQYGTGVLNTEAFF
cdr3_nt: TGCGCCAGCAGCCAATACGGGACAGGGGTACTGAACACTGAAGCTTTCTTT

d_call: NA
j_call: TRBJ1-2
v_call: TRBV7-9
clone_size: few
cdr3_aa: CASAFSNRGRSGYTF
cdr3_nt: TGTGCCAGCGCCTTTTCAAATCGGGGAAGGAGTGGCTACACCTTC

d_call: NA
j_call: TRBJ2-3
v_call: TRBV7-3
clone_size: few
cdr3_aa: CASSLSSRFTDTQYF
cdr3_nt: TGTGCCAGCAGCTTAAGCAGCAGGTTCACAGATACGCAGTATTTT

d_call: NA
j_call: TRBJ1-1
v_call: TRBV7-2
clone_size: NA
cdr3_aa: CASSLTGNLEAFF
cdr3_nt: TGTGCCAGCAGCTTAACGGGGAACCTAGAAGCTTTCTTT

d_call: NA
j_call: TRBJ2-5
v_call: TRBV18
clone_size: NA
cdr3_aa: CASSPPGIQETQYF
cdr3_nt: TGTGCCAGCTCACCCCCGGGAATACAAGAGACCCAGTACTTC

d_call: NA
j_call: TRBJ2-2
v_call: TRBV6-5
clone_size: NA
cdr3_aa: CASRIGLSAGELFF
cdr3_nt: TGTGCCAGCAGAATCGGACTATCGGCCGGGGAGCTGTTTTTT

d_call: NA
j_call: TRBJ2-3
v_call: TRBV9
clone_size: NA
cdr3_aa: CASSVSPARDTQYF
cdr3_nt: TGTGCCAGCAGCGTCTCCCCTGCCAGAGATACGCAGTATTTT

d_call: TRBD1
j_call: TRBJ1-1
v_call: TRBV5-1
clone_size: once
cdr3_aa: CASSSLDRGHTEAFF
cdr3_nt: TGCGCCAGCAGCTCCCTAGACAGGGGGCACACTGAAGCTTTCTTT

d_call: NA
j_call: TRBJ1-1
v_call: TRBV5-1
clone_size: NA
cdr3_aa: CASSLTQGEAFF
cdr3_nt: TGCGCCAGCAGCTTGACGCAGGGTGAAGCTTTCTTT

d_call: TRBD1
j_call: TRBJ1-1
v_call: TRBV5-1
clone_size: once
cdr3_aa: CASSTRQGGTEAFF
cdr3_nt: TGCGCCAGCAGCACCCGACAGGGTGGAACTGAAGCTTTCTTT

d_call: NA
j_call: TRBJ1-3
v_call: TRBV5-6
clone_size: once
cdr3_aa: CASSLLVSASGNTIYF
cdr3_nt: TGTGCCAGCAGCTTGTTGGTGTCCGCCTCTGGAAACACCATATATTTT

d_call: TRBD1
j_call: TRBJ1-1
v_call: TRBV30
clone_size: NA
cdr3_aa: CAWYEGGYTEAFF
cdr3_nt: TGTGCCTGGTACGAAGGGGGCTACACTGAAGCTTTCTTT

d_call: NA
j_call: TRBJ2-3
v_call: TRBV7-3
clone_size: NA
cdr3_aa: CASSSPGTSDTQYF
cdr3_nt: TGTGCCAGCAGCTCACCTGGGACGTCAGATACGCAGTATTTT

d_call: NA
j_call: TRBJ1-1
v_call: TRBV10-1
clone_size: NA
cdr3_aa: CASSESLNTEAFF
cdr3_nt: TGCGCCAGCAGTGAGTCGTTGAACACTGAAGCTTTCTTT

d_call: NA
j_call: TRBJ1-4
v_call: TRBV28
clone_size: NA
cdr3_aa: CASSSQGVQEKLFF
cdr3_nt: TGTGCCAGCAGTTCACAGGGAGTACAGGAAAAACTGTTTTTT

d_call: TRBD1
j_call: TRBJ1-1
v_call: TRBV7-2
clone_size: NA
cdr3_aa: CASSQLLTGQTEAFF
cdr3_nt: TGTGCCAGCAGCCAATTGCTGACAGGGCAGACTGAAGCTTTCTTT

d_call: TRBD2
j_call: TRBJ2-1
v_call: TRBV7-3
clone_size: once
cdr3_aa: CASSPGLGRSSYNEQFF
cdr3_nt: TGTGCCAGCAGTCCAGGACTAGGGAGGAGCTCCTACAATGAGCAGTTCTTC

d_call: TRBD2
j_call: TRBJ2-3
v_call: TRBV6-5
clone_size: NA
cdr3_aa: CASRRTSGTDTQYF
cdr3_nt: TGTGCCAGCAGAAGGACTAGCGGCACAGATACGCAGTATTTT

d_call: NA
j_call: TRBJ1-5
v_call: TRBV11-2
clone_size: NA
cdr3_aa: CASSLAGQPQHF
cdr3_nt: TGTGCCAGCAGCTTAGCAGGTCAGCCCCAGCATTTT

d_call: TRBD1
j_call: TRBJ1-2
v_call: TRBV7-2
clone_size: NA
cdr3_aa: CASSLGGTANYGYTF
cdr3_nt: TGTGCCAGCAGCTTAGGGGGGACAGCTAACTATGGCTACACCTTC

d_call: TRBD1
j_call: TRBJ1-1
v_call: TRBV19
clone_size: NA
cdr3_aa: CASSGTGSTEAFF
cdr3_nt: TGTGCCAGTAGTGGGACAGGGAGCACTGAAGCTTTCTTT

d_call: NA
j_call: TRBJ2-1
v_call: TRBV10-1
clone_size: NA
cdr3_aa: CAAPNNEQFF
cdr3_nt: TGCGCCGCCCCAAACAATGAGCAGTTCTTC

d_call: NA
j_call: TRBJ1-1
v_call: TRBV5-6
clone_size: NA
cdr3_aa: CASSLFQGPTEAFF
cdr3_nt: TGTGCCAGCAGCTTGTTCCAGGGCCCCACTGAAGCTTTCTTT

d_call: NA
j_call: TRBJ1-1
v_call: TRBV9
clone_size: NA
cdr3_aa: CASSVGGDTEAFF
cdr3_nt: TGTGCCAGCAGCGTAGGAGGGGACACTGAAGCTTTCTTT

d_call: TRBD1
j_call: TRBJ1-2
v_call: TRBV29-1
clone_size: NA
cdr3_aa: CSVRDSSREVYTF
cdr3_nt: TGCAGCGTGAGGGACAGCAGCAGGGAAGTCTACACCTTC

d_call: NA
j_call: TRBJ1-1
v_call: TRBV19
clone_size: NA
cdr3_aa: CASSIKRGEAFF
cdr3_nt: TGTGCCAGTAGTATTAAGAGAGGTGAAGCTTTCTTT

d_call: NA
j_call: TRBJ1-2
v_call: TRBV4-1
clone_size: NA
cdr3_aa: CASSPGYRAFNYGYTF
cdr3_nt: TGCGCCAGCAGCCCCGGTTACAGGGCCTTTAACTATGGCTACACCTTC

d_call: TRBD2
j_call: TRBJ2-1
v_call: TRBV9
clone_size: NA
cdr3_aa: CASSVWTSGGVREYNEQFF
cdr3_nt: TGTGCCAGCAGCGTATGGACTAGCGGGGGGGTGAGAGAATACAATGAGCAGTTCTTC

d_call: TRBD2
j_call: TRBJ2-1
v_call: TRBV29-1
clone_size: NA
cdr3_aa: CSVETSGGLSSYNEQFF
cdr3_nt: TGCAGCGTTGAGACTAGCGGGGGCCTGTCCTCCTACAATGAGCAGTTCTTC

d_call: TRBD1
j_call: TRBJ1-1
v_call: TRBV7-3
clone_size: NA
cdr3_aa: CASSFTGGATEAFF
cdr3_nt: TGTGCCAGCAGCTTTACAGGGGGCGCGACTGAAGCTTTCTTT

d_call: NA
j_call: TRBJ2-3
v_call: TRBV12-3/TRBV12-4
clone_size: NA
cdr3_aa: CASSLSLSDTQYF
cdr3_nt: TGTGCCAGCAGTTTAAGTCTCTCAGATACGCAGTATTTT

d_call: NA
j_call: TRBJ2-1
v_call: TRBV7-2
clone_size: NA
cdr3_aa: CASSSTGTYNEQFF
cdr3_nt: TGTGCCAGCAGCTCTACCGGGACTTACAATGAGCAGTTCTTC

d_call: TRBD1
j_call: TRBJ1-5
v_call: TRBV19
clone_size: few
cdr3_aa: CASSIGRQGNNQPQHF
cdr3_nt: TGTGCCAGTAGTATAGGGCGACAGGGGAACAATCAGCCCCAGCATTTT

d_call: TRBD2
j_call: TRBJ2-3
v_call: TRBV3-1/TRBV3-2
clone_size: NA
cdr3_aa: CASSPRTSGASTDTQYF
cdr3_nt: TGTGCCAGCAGTCCCAGGACTAGCGGGGCTAGCACAGATACGCAGTATTTT

d_call: NA
j_call: TRBJ1-6
v_call: TRBV7-2
clone_size: NA
cdr3_aa: CASSFRKPKSNSPLHF
cdr3_nt: TGTGCCAGCAGCTTTAGGAAGCCAAAGTCTAATTCACCCCTCCACTTT

d_call: NA
j_call: TRBJ1-5
v_call: TRBV28
clone_size: NA
cdr3_aa: CAHSYSNQPQHF
cdr3_nt: TGTGCCCACAGTTATAGCAATCAGCCCCAGCATTTT

d_call: NA
j_call: TRBJ1-1
v_call: TRBV5-1
clone_size: NA
cdr3_aa: CASSFEGNTEAFF
cdr3_nt: TGCGCCAGCAGCTTTGAGGGGAACACTGAAGCTTTCTTT

d_call: TRBD1
j_call: TRBJ1-4
v_call: TRBV2
clone_size: NA
cdr3_aa: CASSRGQGGEKLFF
cdr3_nt: TGTGCCAGCAGCCGGGGACAGGGAGGGGAAAAACTGTTTTTT

d_call: TRBD1
j_call: TRBJ1-5
v_call: TRBV2
clone_size: NA
cdr3_aa: CASSSGTGKQPQHF
cdr3_nt: TGTGCCAGCAGCTCCGGGACAGGGAAACAGCCCCAGCATTTT

d_call: NA
j_call: TRBJ1-4
v_call: TRBV6-2/TRBV6-3
clone_size: NA
cdr3_aa: CASSYPPTRSTNEKLFF
cdr3_nt: TGTGCCAGCAGTTACCCCCCGACCCGTTCAACTAATGAAAAACTGTTTTTT